A selection of T cell receptor beta chains follows, all from one sample in a study of T cells in Graves' hyperthyroidism and ophthalmopathy. TCRdb analysed the multiplex PCR reads with MiXCR anew, one entry per CDR3 protein. The sample lists a few hundred thousand distinct CDR3 sequences, around 16% seen once, with approximately 7.5% in the top ten. The sample consisted of blood. The receptor source for this set is a woman between 18 and 29 years old with Graves' hyperthyroidism. Each CDR3 is given with its conserved first and last residue. A D gene is named only where the DNA matches it firmly. Rows give clone size only sometimes, using once, few, many, or a class for an expanded clone.

>NA|TRBV9|TRBJ2-1|NA
TGTGCCAGCAGCCCCAGGGAATACAATGAGCAGTTCTTC
CASSPREYNEQFF
>few|TRBV15|TRBJ2-6|TRBD1
TGTGCCACCAGCAGAGCGGGACAGGGCCGTTCTGGGGCCAACGTCCTGACTTTC
CATSRAGQGRSGANVLTF
>NA|TRBV6-1|TRBJ2-1|TRBD2
TGTGCCAGCAGTGCCCCTAGCGGGCGCCGTGAGCAGTTCTTC
CASSAPSGRREQFF
>many|TRBV27|TRBJ1-3|NA
TGTGCCAGCAGTTCCTTACGACGGAGCCCCTCTGGAAACACCATATATTTT
CASSSLRRSPSGNTIYF
>NA|TRBV5-1|TRBJ2-7|TRBD1
TGCGCCAGCAGCTACGTAGACAGGGGAACCTACGAGCAGTACTTC
CASSYVDRGTYEQYF
>many|TRBV3-1|TRBJ1-2|NA
TGTGCCAGCAGCCAAGAATCTGGTGGGGGCTACACCTTC
CASSQESGGGYTF
>NA|TRBV4-1|TRBJ2-3|NA
TGCGCCAGCAGCCAAACAAGCAACCAGGGGAGCACAGATACGCAGTATTTT
CASSQTSNQGSTDTQYF
>many|TRBV20-1|TRBJ2-7|NA
TGCAGTGCTAGATACCGGGAGTCCTACGAGCAGTACTTC
CSARYRESYEQYF
>few|TRBV5-1|TRBJ1-6|TRBD1
TGCGCCAGCAGCTTCCGGGACAGGGGGGTTACACCCCTCCACTTT
CASSFRDRGVTPLHF
>few|TRBV19|TRBJ2-6|TRBD1
TGTGCCAGTAGTACGGACAGGGGGCACTCTGGGGCCAACGTCCTGACTTTC
CASSTDRGHSGANVLTF
>many|TRBV28|TRBJ1-4|NA
TGTGCCAGCAGTCCACCGACAGTGGGGAAGGGAAAACTGTTTTTT
CASSPPTVGKGKLFF
>few|TRBV6-1|TRBJ2-7|TRBD1
TGTGCCAGCAGGTCGGGACAGGGTCAGCTAGACGAGCAGTACTTC
CASRSGQGQLDEQYF
>NA|TRBV20-1|TRBJ2-7|TRBD2
TGCAGTGCTAGAGCCTCGGGACTACCTACCTACGAGCAGTACTTC
CSARASGLPTYEQYF
>many|TRBV30|TRBJ2-3|TRBD2
TGTGCCTGGAGTGGACTAGCGGGAGGCACAGATACGCAGTATTTT
CAWSGLAGGTDTQYF
>many|TRBV3-1|TRBJ2-1|NA
TGTGCCAGCAGCCAGATGAGCTCCTACAATGAGCAGTTCTTC
CASSQMSSYNEQFF
>many|TRBV30|TRBJ2-3|TRBD1
TGTGCCTGGAGTCCCAGGGGGCTTGCCACAGATACGCAGTATTTT
CAWSPRGLATDTQYF
>many|TRBV3-1|TRBJ1-6|TRBD1
TGTGCCAGCAGCCGACAGGGGGAGGAATATAATTCACCCCTCCACTTT
CASSRQGEEYNSPLHF
>many|TRBV20-1|TRBJ2-5|NA
TGCAGTGCTAGCGCTGGCAGGCTCCGGGGGGAGACCCAGTACTTC
CSASAGRLRGETQYF
>many|TRBV20-1|TRBJ2-7|NA
TGCAGTGCTATGGTAGCCACGACTTTCGAGCAGTACTTC
CSAMVATTFEQYF
>many|TRBV28|TRBJ1-2|NA
TGTGCCAGCAGTTTATGGGGGGGCGCGGGAAGCTACACCTTC
CASSLWGGAGSYTF
>many|TRBV30|TRBJ2-1|NA
TGTGCCTGGAGTGTAGGCGTGGGCAATGAGCAGTTCTTC
CAWSVGVGNEQFF
>many|TRBV30|TRBJ2-5|TRBD2
TGTGCCTGGGGAAACCGGGCCCTTATGGGGAGGGGGACCCAGTACTTC
CAWGNRALMGRGTQYF
>many|TRBV20-1|TRBJ1-6|NA
TGCAGTGCTAGAGATTGGGGGGAGCATAATTCACCCCTCCACTTT
CSARDWGEHNSPLHF
>NA|TRBV24-1|TRBJ1-5|NA
TGTGCCACCAGTGAAGGAGGGGAGAGAGCGGGGCAGCCCCAGCATTTT
CATSEGGERAGQPQHF
>many|TRBV3-1|TRBJ1-6|TRBD1
TGTGCCAGCAGCTTTGACAGGGATTCACCCCTCCACTTT
CASSFDRDSPLHF
>many|TRBV30|TRBJ2-7|TRBD1
TGTGCCTGGAGTACGGGGACAGGGGGCTACGAGCAGTACTTC
CAWSTGTGGYEQYF
>few|TRBV5-1|TRBJ2-2|NA
TGCGCCAGCAGCTCCAGACAGGATAACACCGGGGAGCTGTTTTTT
CASSSRQDNTGELFF
>few|TRBV7-9|TRBJ1-1|TRBD1
TGTGCCAGCAGCTTGGCGAACAGGGGACTTAACACTGAAGCTTTCTTT
CASSLANRGLNTEAFF
>many|TRBV6-2/TRBV6-3|TRBJ2-3|NA
TGTGCCAGCAGTTACTCGGGAGGGGGCGGCACAGATACGCAGTATTTT
CASSYSGGGGTDTQYF
>NA|TRBV6-2/TRBV6-3|TRBJ2-1|NA
TGTGCCAGCAGCCCCAGCCGCTCCAGCGGGTCAACAGCCGTCGGGCAGTTCTTC
CASSPSRSSGSTAVGQFF
>many|TRBV2|TRBJ1-2|NA
TGTGCCAGCAGCGTTATCCCGGGATTGAACTATGGCTACACCTTC
CASSVIPGLNYGYTF
>few|TRBV4-2|TRBJ2-1|NA
TGTGCCAGCAGCCAAGCGACAAACGTAGCCCCTAGAGGGGATGAGCAGTTCTTC
CASSQATNVAPRGDEQFF
>NA|TRBV6-2/TRBV6-3|TRBJ1-6|NA
TGTGCCAGCAGTTCCACAGTCGATTCGGGCCTCCACTTT
CASSSTVDSGLHF
>many|TRBV27|TRBJ1-4|NA
TGTGCCAGCAGTTTATGGGGGAGTACGGCTAATGAAAAACTGTTTTTT
CASSLWGSTANEKLFF
>many|TRBV6-1|TRBJ2-3|NA
TGTGCCAGCAGTTACGGGGACGGAGACACAGATACGCAGTATTTT
CASSYGDGDTDTQYF
>many|TRBV30|TRBJ2-1|TRBD1
TGTGCCTGGAGTGCCCATCCCGGGACAGTAAATGAGCAGTTCTTC
CAWSAHPGTVNEQFF
>few|TRBV7-2|TRBJ1-5|NA
TGTGCCAGCAGCGCCTGGGGGGAAGAGGATCAGCCCCAGCATTTT
CASSAWGEEDQPQHF
>few|TRBV5-1|TRBJ2-5|TRBD1
TGCGCCAGCAGCTTGACGACAGGGGACGGGGAGACCCAGTACTTC
CASSLTTGDGETQYF
>many|TRBV6-1|TRBJ2-7|TRBD1
TGTGCCAGCCGCCAAGGACAGGGACCCTACGAGCAGTACTTC
CASRQGQGPYEQYF
>NA|TRBV27|TRBJ2-4|NA
TGTGCCAGCAGTTTGGGGGCGGGGGACATTCAGTACTTC
CASSLGAGDIQYF
>many|TRBV20-1|TRBJ1-2|TRBD1
TGCAGTGCGGCGACAGGGAACGACTATGGCTACACCTTC
CSAATGNDYGYTF
>NA|TRBV5-1|TRBJ2-1|NA
TGCGCCAGCAGCTTTAGCTACAATGAGCAGTTCTTC
CASSFSYNEQFF
>few|TRBV5-8|TRBJ1-5|TRBD1
TGTGCCAGCGTGCACAGGGGGCTGAACCATCAGCCCCAGCATTTT
CASVHRGLNHQPQHF
>NA|TRBV6-2/TRBV6-3|TRBJ2-4|NA
TGTGCCAGCAGTGGTCCCAGGGCGGGGGCTGGAAACATTCAGTACTTC
CASSGPRAGAGNIQYF
>NA|TRBV4-1|TRBJ1-1|TRBD1
TGCGCCAGCAGCTTTCGACAGGGAGGACACACTGAAGCTTTCTTT
CASSFRQGGHTEAFF
>few|TRBV6-1|TRBJ2-2|NA
TGTGCCAGCAGGAGGGGGGAGGGGAAGGCCGGGGAGCTGTTTTTT
CASRRGEGKAGELFF
>many|TRBV28|TRBJ1-3|NA
TGTGCCAGCAGTTTGGTTGGCGGGGGCAAGGTTGGAAACACCATATATTTT
CASSLVGGGKVGNTIYF
>few|TRBV5-5|TRBJ2-2|TRBD1
TGTGCCAGCATCCCCGGGGGACAGGGGAACACCGGGGAGCTGTTTTTT
CASIPGGQGNTGELFF